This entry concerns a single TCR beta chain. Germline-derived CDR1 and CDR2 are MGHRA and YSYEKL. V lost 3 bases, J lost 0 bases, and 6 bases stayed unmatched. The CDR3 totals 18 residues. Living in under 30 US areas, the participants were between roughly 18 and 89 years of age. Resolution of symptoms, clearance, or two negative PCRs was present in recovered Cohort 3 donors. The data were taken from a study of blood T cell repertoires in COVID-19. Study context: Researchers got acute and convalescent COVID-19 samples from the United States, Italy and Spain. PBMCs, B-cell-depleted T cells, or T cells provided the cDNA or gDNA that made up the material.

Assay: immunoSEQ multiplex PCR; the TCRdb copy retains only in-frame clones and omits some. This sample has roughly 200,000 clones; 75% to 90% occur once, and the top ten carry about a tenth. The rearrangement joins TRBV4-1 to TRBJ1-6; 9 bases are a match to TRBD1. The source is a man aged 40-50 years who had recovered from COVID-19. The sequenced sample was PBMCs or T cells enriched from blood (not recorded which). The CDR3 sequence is CASSHPGTGSSYNSPLHF. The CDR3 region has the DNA TGCGCCAGCAGCCACCCCGGGACAGGGAGCTCCTATAATTCACCCCTCCACTTT.